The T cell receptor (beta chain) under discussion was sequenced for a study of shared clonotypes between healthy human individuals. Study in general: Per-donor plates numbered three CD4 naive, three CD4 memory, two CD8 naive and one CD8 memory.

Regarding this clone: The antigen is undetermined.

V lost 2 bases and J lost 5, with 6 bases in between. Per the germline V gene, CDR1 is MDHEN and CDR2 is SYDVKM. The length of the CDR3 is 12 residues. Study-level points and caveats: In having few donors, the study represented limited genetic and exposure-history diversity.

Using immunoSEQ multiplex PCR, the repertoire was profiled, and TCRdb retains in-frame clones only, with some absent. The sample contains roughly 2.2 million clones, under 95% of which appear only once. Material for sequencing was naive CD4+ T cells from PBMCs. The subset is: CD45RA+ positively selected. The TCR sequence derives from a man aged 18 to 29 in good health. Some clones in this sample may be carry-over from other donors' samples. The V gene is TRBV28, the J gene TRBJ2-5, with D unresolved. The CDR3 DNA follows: TGTGCCAGCAGTTTACTATGGGAGACCCAGTACTTC. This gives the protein CASSLLWETQYF.